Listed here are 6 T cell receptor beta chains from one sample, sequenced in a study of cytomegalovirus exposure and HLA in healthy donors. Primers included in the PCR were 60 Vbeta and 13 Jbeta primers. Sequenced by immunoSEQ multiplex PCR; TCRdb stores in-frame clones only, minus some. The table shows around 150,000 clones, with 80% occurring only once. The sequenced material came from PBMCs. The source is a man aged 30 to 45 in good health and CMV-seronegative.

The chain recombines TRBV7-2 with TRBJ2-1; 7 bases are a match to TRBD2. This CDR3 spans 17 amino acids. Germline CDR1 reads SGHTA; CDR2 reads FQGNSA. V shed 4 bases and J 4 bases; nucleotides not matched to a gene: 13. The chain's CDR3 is CASSSRPAGPSYNEQFF. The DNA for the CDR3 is TGTGCCAGCAGCTCTAGGCCAGCGGGACCCTCATACAATGAGCAGTTCTTC.

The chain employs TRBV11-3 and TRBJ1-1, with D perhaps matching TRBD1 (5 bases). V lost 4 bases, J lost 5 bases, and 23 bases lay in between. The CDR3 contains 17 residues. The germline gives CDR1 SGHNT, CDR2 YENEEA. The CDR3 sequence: CASSSFLMEGSGTEAFF. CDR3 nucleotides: TGTGCCAGCAGCTCGTTCCTCATGGAGGGGTCGGGGACTGAAGCTTTCTTT.

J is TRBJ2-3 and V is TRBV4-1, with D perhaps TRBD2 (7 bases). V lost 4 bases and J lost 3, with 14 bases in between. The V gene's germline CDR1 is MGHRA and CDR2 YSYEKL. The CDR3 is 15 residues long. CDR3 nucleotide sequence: TGCGCCAGCAGCCTCTCCGGGGGGCTTACAGATACGCAGTATTTT. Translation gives CASSLSGGLTDTQYF.

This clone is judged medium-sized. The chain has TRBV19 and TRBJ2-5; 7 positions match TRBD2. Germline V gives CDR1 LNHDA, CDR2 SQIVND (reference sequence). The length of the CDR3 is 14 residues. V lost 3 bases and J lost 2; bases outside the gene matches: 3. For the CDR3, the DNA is TGTGCCAGTAGTATTGGAGCGGGGCAAGAGACCCAGTACTTC. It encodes CASSIGAGQETQYF.

CDR3 region: CASSSQGARSLGYTF. The DNA for the CDR3 is TGTGCCAGCAGCTCTCAGGGGGCGCGAAGTTTGGGCTACACCTTC. V usage is TRBV7-2 and J usage is TRBJ1-2; 8 nucleotides match TRBD1. Germline loops: CDR1 SGHTA, CDR2 FQGNSA. J lost 8 bases, V lost 4 bases, and 12 bases had no gene match. This CDR3 contains 15 residues.

CDR3 sequence: CASSRTGSGEKLFF. CDR3 coding DNA: TGTGCCAGCAGTCGGACAGGGTCTGGTGAAAAACTGTTTTTT. The rearrangement links TRBV28 to TRBJ1-4; 8 bases match TRBD1. Germline assignment: CDR1 MDHEN and CDR2 SYDVKM. The CDR3 totals 14 residues. The V gene end was trimmed by 5 bases and the J gene end by 7 bases; junction bases not matched to a gene: 6.